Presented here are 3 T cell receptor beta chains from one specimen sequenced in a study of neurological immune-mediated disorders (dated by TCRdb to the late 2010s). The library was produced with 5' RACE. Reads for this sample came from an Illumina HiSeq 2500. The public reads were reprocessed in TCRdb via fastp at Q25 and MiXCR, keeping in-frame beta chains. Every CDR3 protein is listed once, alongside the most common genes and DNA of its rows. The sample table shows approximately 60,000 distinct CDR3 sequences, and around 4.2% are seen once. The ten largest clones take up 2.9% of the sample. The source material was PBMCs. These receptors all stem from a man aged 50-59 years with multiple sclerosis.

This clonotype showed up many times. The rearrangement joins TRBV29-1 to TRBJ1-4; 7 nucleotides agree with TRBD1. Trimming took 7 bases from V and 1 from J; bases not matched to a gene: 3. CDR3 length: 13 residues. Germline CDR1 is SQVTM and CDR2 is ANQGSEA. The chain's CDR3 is CSARQGTNEKLFF. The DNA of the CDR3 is TGCAGCGCCCGACAGGGAACTAATGAAAAACTGTTTTTT.

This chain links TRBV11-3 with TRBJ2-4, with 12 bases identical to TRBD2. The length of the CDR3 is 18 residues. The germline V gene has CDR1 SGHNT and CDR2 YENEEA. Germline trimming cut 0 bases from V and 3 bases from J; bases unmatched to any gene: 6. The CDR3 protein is CASSLDRTSGTHKNIQYF. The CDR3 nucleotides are TGTGCCAGCAGCTTAGACCGGACTAGCGGGACCCACAAAAACATTCAGTACTTC.

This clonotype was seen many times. The CDR3 spells CASSSGEGPHTEAFF. The CDR3 bases are TGTGCCAGCAGTTCAGGGGAAGGTCCGCACACTGAAGCTTTCTTT. This sequence joins TRBV6-5 and TRBJ1-1; D perhaps matches TRBD1 (6 bases). This CDR3 comprises 15 residues. V was trimmed by 4 bases and J by 3 bases, leaving 15 bases between them. Germline CDR1 and CDR2: MNHEY and SVGAGI.